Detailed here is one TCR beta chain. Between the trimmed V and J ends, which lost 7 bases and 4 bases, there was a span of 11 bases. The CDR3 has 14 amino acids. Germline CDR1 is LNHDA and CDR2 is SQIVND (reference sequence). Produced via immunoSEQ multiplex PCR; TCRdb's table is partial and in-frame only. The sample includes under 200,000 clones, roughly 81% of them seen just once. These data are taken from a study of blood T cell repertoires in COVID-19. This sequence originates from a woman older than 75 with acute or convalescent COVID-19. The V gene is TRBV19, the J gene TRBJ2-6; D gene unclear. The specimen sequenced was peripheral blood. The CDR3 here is CASNPNRGANVLTF. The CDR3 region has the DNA TGTGCCAGTAATCCCAACAGAGGGGCCAACGTCCTGACTTTC.